This T cell receptor beta chain originates from a study of T cell responses to AZD1222 COVID-19 vaccine. Findings and limits, study-wide: Clonal diversity was possibly underestimated; the donors were predominantly white British and more often female. At study baseline, merely more than 5 AZD1222 recipients were seropositive. Repertoire collection took place solely once the T cell response had peaked. Close to half of spike-specific TCRs reportedly recognize unmutated variant regions.

CDR3 length equals 15 residues. Trimming cost V 2 bases and J 7 bases, with 21 bases left between them. Germline V gives CDR1 GTSNPN, CDR2 SVGIG (reference sequence). A note on this clone: Its antigen is undetermined.

Sequencing was performed with immunoSEQ multiplex PCR; in TCRdb, only in-frame clones are kept and a portion is missing. The table has approximately 160,000 clones, around nine tenths seen once; the top ten hold approximately 2.9%. V is TRBV30 and J is TRBJ2-7; D might be TRBD1 or TRBD2, each matching 6 bases. The receptor comes from an adult in good health. The material sequenced was peripheral blood, taken on day 0 of AZD1222 vaccination. CDR3: CAWSPAAGGISEQYF. The CDR3 DNA sequence: TGTGCCTGGAGTCCCGCGGCCGGGGGCATCTCTGAGCAGTACTTC.